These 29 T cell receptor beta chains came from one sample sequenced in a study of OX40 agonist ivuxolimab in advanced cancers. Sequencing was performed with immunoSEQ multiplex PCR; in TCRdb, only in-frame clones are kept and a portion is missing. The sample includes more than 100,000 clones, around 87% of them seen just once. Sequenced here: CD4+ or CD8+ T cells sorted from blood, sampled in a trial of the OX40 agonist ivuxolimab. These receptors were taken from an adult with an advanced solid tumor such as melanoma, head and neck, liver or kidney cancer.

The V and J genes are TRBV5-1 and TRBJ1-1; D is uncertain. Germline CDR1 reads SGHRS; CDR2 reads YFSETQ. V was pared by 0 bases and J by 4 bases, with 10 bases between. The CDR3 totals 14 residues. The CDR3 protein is CASSLGAAGTEAFF. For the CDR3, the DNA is TGCGCCAGCAGCTTGGGGGCGGCGGGCACTGAAGCTTTCTTT. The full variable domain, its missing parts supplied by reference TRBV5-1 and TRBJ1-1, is KAGVTQTPRYLIKTRGQQVTLSCSPISGHRSVSWYQQTPGQGLQFLFEYFSETQRNKGNFPGRFSGRQFSNSRSEMNVSTLELGDSALYLCASSLGAAGTEAFFGQGTRLTVV.

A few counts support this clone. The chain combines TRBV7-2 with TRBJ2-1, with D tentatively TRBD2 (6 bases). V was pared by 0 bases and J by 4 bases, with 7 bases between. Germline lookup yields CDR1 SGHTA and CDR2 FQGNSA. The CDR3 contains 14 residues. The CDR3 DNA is TGTGCCAGCAGCTTAGCTAGCGGATACAATGAGCAGTTCTTC. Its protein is CASSLASGYNEQFF.

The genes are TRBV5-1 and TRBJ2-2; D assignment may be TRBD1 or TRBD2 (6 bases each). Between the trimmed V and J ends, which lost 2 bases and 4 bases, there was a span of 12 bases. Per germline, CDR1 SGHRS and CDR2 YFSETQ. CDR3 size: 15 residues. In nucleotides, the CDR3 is TGCGCCAGCAGCTTACCGGGGGCGCCCACCGGGGAGCTGTTTTTT. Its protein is CASSLPGAPTGELFF.

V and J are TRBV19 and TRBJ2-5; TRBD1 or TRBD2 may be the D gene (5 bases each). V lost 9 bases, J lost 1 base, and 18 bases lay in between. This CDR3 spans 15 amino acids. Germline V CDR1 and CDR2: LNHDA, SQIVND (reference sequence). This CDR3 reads CASARGDGSQETQYF. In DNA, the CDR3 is TGTGCCAGCGCGAGAGGGGACGGTAGCCAAGAGACCCAGTACTTC.

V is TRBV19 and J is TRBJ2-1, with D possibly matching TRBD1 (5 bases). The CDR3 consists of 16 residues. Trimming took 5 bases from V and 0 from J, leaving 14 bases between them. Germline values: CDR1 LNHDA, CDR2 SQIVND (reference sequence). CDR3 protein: CASSGAILLSYNEQFF. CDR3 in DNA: TGTGCCAGTAGTGGGGCTATCCTACTCTCCTACAATGAGCAGTTCTTC.

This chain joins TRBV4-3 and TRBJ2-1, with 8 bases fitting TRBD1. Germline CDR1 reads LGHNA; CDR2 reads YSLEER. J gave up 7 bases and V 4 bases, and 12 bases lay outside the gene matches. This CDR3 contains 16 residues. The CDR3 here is CASSLQPGQAANEQFF. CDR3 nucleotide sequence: TGCGCCAGCAGCCTCCAACCGGGACAGGCAGCGAATGAGCAGTTCTTC.

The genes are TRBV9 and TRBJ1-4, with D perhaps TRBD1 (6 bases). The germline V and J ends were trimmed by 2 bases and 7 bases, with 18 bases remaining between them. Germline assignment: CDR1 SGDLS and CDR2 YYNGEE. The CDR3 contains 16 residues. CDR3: CASSVSGQRLTEKLFF. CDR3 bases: TGTGCCAGCAGCGTCTCTGGACAGCGTTTGACTGAAAAACTGTTTTTT.

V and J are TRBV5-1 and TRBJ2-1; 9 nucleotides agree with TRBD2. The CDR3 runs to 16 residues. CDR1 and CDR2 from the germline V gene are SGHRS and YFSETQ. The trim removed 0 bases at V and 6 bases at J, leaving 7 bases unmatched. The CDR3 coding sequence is TGCGCCAGCAGCTTGGGGAGCCTAGCGGGGACCAATGAGCAGTTCTTC. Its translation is CASSLGSLAGTNEQFF.

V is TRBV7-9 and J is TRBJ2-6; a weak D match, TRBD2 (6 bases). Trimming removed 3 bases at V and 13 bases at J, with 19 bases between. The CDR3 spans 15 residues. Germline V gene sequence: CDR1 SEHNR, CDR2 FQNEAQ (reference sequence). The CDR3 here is CASSLVPAALAVLTF. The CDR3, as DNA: TGTGCCAGCAGCTTGGTGCCGGCGGCCCTAGCGGTCCTGACTTTC.

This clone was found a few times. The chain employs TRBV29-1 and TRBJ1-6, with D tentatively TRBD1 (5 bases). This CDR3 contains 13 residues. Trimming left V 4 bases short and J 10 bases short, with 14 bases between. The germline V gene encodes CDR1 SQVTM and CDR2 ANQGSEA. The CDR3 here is CSVVEGIGSPLHF. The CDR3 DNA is TGCAGCGTTGTAGAGGGGATCGGGTCACCCCTCCACTTT.

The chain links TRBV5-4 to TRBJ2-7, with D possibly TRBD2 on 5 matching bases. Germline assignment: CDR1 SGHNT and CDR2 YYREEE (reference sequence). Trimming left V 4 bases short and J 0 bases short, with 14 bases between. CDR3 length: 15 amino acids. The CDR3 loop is CASSLLARNSYEQYF. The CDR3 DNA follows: TGTGCCAGCAGCCTCTTAGCGCGAAACTCCTACGAGCAGTACTTC.

The CDR3: CASSQDIGASGNTIYF. The CDR3 region has the DNA TGCGCCAGCAGCCAAGATATCGGGGCCTCTGGAAACACCATATATTTT. The rearrangement uses TRBV4-3 and TRBJ1-3; possible D gene TRBD1, 5 bases. The CDR3 extends over 16 amino acids. The V gene lost 0 bases and the J gene lost 0 bases, with 9 bases spanning the gap. CDR1 is LGHNA, CDR2 YSLEER, per germline.

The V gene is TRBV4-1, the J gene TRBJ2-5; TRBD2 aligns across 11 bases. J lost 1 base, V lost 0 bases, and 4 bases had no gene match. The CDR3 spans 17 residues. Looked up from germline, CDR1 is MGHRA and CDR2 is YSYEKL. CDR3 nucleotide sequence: TGCGCCAGCAGCCAAGACTCTAGCGGGGGGACCCAAGAGACCCAGTACTTC. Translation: CASSQDSSGGTQETQYF.

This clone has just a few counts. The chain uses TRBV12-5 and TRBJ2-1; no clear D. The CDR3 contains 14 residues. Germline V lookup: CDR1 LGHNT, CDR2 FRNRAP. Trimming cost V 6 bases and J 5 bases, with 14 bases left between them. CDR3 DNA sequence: TGTGCTAGTGGCCGTTTAACGGAAGACAATGAGCAGTTCTTC. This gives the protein CASGRLTEDNEQFF. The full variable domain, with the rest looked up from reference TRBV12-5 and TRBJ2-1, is DARVTQTPRHKVTEMGQEVTMRCQPILGHNTVFWYRQTMMQGLELLAYFRNRAPLDDSGMPKDRFSAEMPDATLATLKIQPSEPRDSAVYFCASGRLTEDNEQFFGPGTRLTVL.

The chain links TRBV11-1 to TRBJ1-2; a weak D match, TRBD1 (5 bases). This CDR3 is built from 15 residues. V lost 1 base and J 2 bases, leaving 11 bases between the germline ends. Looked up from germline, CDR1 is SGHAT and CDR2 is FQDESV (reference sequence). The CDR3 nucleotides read TGTGCCAGCAGCTTAGGCGACAGCCCGAACTATGGCTACACCTTC. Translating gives CASSLGDSPNYGYTF.

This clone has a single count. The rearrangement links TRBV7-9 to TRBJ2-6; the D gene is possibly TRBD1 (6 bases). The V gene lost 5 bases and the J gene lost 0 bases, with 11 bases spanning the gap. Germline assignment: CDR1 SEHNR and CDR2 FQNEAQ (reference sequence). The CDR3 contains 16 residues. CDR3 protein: CASSAYRVSGANVLTF. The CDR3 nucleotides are TGTGCCAGCAGCGCATACAGGGTCTCTGGGGCCAACGTCCTGACTTTC.

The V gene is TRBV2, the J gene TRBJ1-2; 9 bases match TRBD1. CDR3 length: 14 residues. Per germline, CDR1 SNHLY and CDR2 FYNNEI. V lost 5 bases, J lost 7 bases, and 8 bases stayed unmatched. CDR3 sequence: CASSMGQGTRGYTF. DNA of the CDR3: TGTGCCAGCAGTATGGGACAGGGAACGCGTGGCTACACCTTC.

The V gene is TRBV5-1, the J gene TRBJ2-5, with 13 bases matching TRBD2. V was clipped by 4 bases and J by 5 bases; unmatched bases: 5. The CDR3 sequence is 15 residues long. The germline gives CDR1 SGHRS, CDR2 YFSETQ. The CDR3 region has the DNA TGCGCCAGCAGCCTTCGGACTAGCGGGGGCGAGACCCAGTACTTC. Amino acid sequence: CASSLRTSGGETQYF.

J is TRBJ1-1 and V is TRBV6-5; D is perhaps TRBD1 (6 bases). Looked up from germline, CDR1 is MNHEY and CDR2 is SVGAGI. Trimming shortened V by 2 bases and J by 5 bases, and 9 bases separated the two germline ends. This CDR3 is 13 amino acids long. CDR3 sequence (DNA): TGTGCCAGCAGTTACGGGGGGCGGACTGAAGCTTTCTTT. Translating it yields CASSYGGRTEAFF.

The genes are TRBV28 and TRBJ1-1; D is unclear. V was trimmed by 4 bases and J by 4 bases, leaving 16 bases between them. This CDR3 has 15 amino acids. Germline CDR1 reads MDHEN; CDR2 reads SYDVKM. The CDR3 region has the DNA TGTGCCAGCAGTTCGGGTGCGCAGCCAGGCACTGAAGCTTTCTTT. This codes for CASSSGAQPGTEAFF.

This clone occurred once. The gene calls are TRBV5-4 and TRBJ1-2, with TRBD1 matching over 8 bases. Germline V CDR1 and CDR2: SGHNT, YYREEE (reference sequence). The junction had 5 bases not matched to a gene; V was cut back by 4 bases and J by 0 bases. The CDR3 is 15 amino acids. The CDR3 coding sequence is TGTGCCAGCAGCCCTGGGACAGGTGCTAACTATGGCTACACCTTC. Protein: CASSPGTGANYGYTF.

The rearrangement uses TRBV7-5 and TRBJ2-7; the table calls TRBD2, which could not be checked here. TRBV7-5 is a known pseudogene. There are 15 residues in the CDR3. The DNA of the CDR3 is TGTGCCAGAAGCCCTAGTAGGCCCGAGGGTGACGAGCAGTACTTC. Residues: CARSPSRPEGDEQYF.

CDR3 nucleotide sequence: TGTGCCTGGAGTGTACGATTGTGGGGGACGCCCTACGAGCAGTACTTC. Encoded protein: CAWSVRLWGTPYEQYF. The chain couples TRBV30 to TRBJ2-7, with D perhaps being TRBD1 or TRBD2 (5 bases each). The CDR3 sequence is 16 residues long. V was clipped by 0 bases and J by 2 bases, with 17 bases between them. Per germline, CDR1 GTSNPN and CDR2 SVGIG (reference sequence).

The CDR3 sequence: CASSVQQGSEKLFF. The CDR3 bases are TGCGCCAGCAGCGTACAACAGGGTTCCGAAAAACTGTTTTTT. The chain has TRBV5-1 and TRBJ1-4, with a tentative D call TRBD1 (6 bases). The CDR3 is 14 residues long. Trimming removed 4 bases at V and 8 bases at J, with 15 bases between. Germline V gives CDR1 SGHRS, CDR2 YFSETQ.

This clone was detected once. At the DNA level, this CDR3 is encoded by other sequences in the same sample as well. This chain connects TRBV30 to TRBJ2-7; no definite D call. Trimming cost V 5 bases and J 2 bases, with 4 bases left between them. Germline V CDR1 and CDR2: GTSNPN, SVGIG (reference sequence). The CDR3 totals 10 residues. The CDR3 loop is CAWGTYEQYF. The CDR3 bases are TGTGCCTGGGGGACCTACGAGCAGTACTTC. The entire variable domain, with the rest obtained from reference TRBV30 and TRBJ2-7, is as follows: SQTIHQWPATLVQPVGSPLSLECTVEGTSNPNLYWYRQAAGRGLQLLFYSVGIGQISSEVPQNLSASRPQDRQFILSSKKLLLSDSGFYLCAWGTYEQYFGPGTRLTVT.

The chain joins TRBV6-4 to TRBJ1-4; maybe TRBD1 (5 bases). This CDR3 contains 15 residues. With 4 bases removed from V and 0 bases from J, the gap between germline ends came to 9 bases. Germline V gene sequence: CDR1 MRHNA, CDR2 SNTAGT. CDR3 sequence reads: CASSAGTATNEKLFF. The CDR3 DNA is TGTGCCAGCAGTGCGGGGACGGCAACTAATGAAAAACTGTTTTTT.

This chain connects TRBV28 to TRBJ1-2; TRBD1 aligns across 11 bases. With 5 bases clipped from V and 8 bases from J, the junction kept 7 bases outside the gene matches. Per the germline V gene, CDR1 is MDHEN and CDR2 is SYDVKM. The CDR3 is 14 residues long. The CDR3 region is CASSEGQGVWGYTF. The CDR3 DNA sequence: TGTGCCAGCAGTGAGGGACAGGGGGTCTGGGGCTACACCTTC.

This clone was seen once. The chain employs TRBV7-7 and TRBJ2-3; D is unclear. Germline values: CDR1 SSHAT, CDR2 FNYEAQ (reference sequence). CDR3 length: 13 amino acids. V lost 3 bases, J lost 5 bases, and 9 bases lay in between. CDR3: CASSFASLDTQYF. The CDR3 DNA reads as TGTGCCAGCAGCTTTGCAAGCCTAGATACGCAGTATTTT.

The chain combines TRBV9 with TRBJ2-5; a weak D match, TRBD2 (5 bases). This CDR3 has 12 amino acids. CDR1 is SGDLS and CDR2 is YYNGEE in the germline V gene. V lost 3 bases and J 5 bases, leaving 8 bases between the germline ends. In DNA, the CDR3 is TGTGCCAGCAGCGCGTCGGGGGAGACCCAGTACTTC. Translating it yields CASSASGETQYF.